One sample yielded the 32 T cell receptor beta chains listed below, sequenced in a study of blood T cell repertoires in COVID-19. The repertoire was sequenced with immunoSEQ multiplex PCR; TCRdb's copy has only in-frame clones and lacks some. The profile shows under 150,000 clones, 79% of them singletons. The sequencing sample was made of peripheral blood. The origin of the receptors is a man aged 60 to 75 with acute or convalescent COVID-19.

This clone was seen a handful of times. The chain employs TRBV18 and TRBJ1-2, with TRBD1 matching over 7 bases. CDR3 length: 15 residues. CDR1 and CDR2 from the germline V gene are KGHSH and LQKENI. After removal of 3 bases from V and 0 bases from J, the junction contained 4 bases not matched to a gene. The chain's CDR3 is CASSPRTGTNYGYTF. The CDR3 DNA follows: TGTGCCAGCTCACCTAGGACAGGTACTAACTATGGCTACACCTTC.

This sequence joins TRBV6-5 and TRBJ2-3; D is possibly TRBD1 (6 bases). Germline-derived CDR1 and CDR2 are MNHEY and SVGAGI. The CDR3 loop spans 15 amino acids. Trimming took off 2 bases at V and 3 bases at J, with 12 bases between the two ends. For the CDR3, the DNA is TGTGCCAGCAGTTACATGGGGGCGAAGACAGATACGCAGTATTTT. Its protein is CASSYMGAKTDTQYF.

The rearrangement uses TRBV28 and TRBJ2-5; D is perhaps TRBD2 (5 bases). The CDR3 is made up of 13 amino acids. Germline V gives CDR1 MDHEN, CDR2 SYDVKM. The V end was cut by 2 bases, the J end by 7 bases, with 11 bases between. CDR3 sequence: CASSLLAPVTQYF. Written as DNA, the CDR3 is TGTGCCAGCAGTTTACTAGCCCCGGTGACCCAGTACTTC.

CDR3 DNA: TGCAGCGCCACGGTGGGGGGAAGACAGCCCCAGCATTTT. Translated: CSATVGGRQPQHF. This rearrangement joins TRBV29-1 to TRBJ1-5; TRBD1 might be the D (5 bases). Per germline, CDR1 SQVTM and CDR2 ANQGSEA. V lost 7 bases and J 7 bases, leaving 17 bases between the germline ends. The CDR3 totals 13 residues. The entire variable domain, with the rest obtained from reference TRBV29-1 and TRBJ1-5, is as follows: SAVISQKPSRDICQRGTSLTIQCQVDSQVTMMFWYRQQPGQSLTLIATANQGSEATYESGFVIDKFPISRPNLTFSTLTVSNMSPEDSSIYLCSATVGGRQPQHFGDGTRLSIL.

The V and J genes are TRBV11-2 and TRBJ2-7, with 11 bases that match TRBD2. CDR1 is SGHAT and CDR2 is FQNNGV in the germline V gene. The CDR3 runs to 16 residues. V lost 5 bases, J lost 0 bases, and 6 bases stayed unmatched. CDR3 bases: TGTGCCAGCAGCAGGACTAGCGGGTTGAGCTCCTACGAGCAGTACTTC. Its protein product is CASSRTSGLSSYEQYF.

This rearrangement joins TRBV5-1 to TRBJ2-1, with 8 nucleotides matching TRBD2. J lost 3 bases, V lost 0 bases, and 5 bases had no gene match. The CDR3 is made up of 16 amino acids. Germline V lookup: CDR1 SGHRS, CDR2 YFSETQ. CDR3 protein: CASSLASGGGYNEQFF. Written as DNA, the CDR3 is TGCGCCAGCAGCTTGGCCAGCGGGGGCGGCTACAATGAGCAGTTCTTC.

The V gene is TRBV28, the J gene TRBJ1-1, with TRBD1 matching over 7 bases. Germline lookup yields CDR1 MDHEN and CDR2 SYDVKM. The CDR3 contains 18 residues. V lost 3 bases and J lost 0; bases outside the gene matches: 13. DNA for the CDR3: TGTGCCAGCAGTTTCCGGACAGGAGACCTTTTGATGAACACTGAAGCTTTCTTT. Its translation is CASSFRTGDLLMNTEAFF.

This clone was observed a handful of times. CDR3 sequence reads: CASSKGQGADYGYTF. In DNA, the CDR3 is TGCGCCAGCAGCAAAGGACAGGGGGCGGACTATGGCTACACCTTC. The chain joins TRBV4-1 to TRBJ1-2; 11 bases fit TRBD1. Looked up from germline, CDR1 is MGHRA and CDR2 is YSYEKL. The V segment lost 5 bases and the J segment 3 bases; nucleotides outside the gene matches: 5. The CDR3 is 15 amino acids.

Comment on this clone: One end of the junction fails to match germline, which may point to a read error. The chain joins TRBV30 to TRBJ1-2, with D unclear. Germline V gene data show CDR1 as GTSNPN and CDR2 as SVGIG (reference sequence). The CDR3 is 10 amino acids. For the CDR3, the DNA is TGTGCCTGGAGTGCGACAAGCCCCGTCTTC. It encodes CAWSATSPVF.

V gene TRBV7-2 combines with J gene TRBJ2-2; D remains ambiguous. The CDR3 loop spans 15 amino acids. V was cut by 1 base and J by 2 bases, with 8 bases left in between. Germline loops: CDR1 SGHTA, CDR2 FQGNSA. In DNA, the CDR3 is TGTGCCAGCAGCTTAGACCGGGTAAACACCGGGGAGCTGTTTTTT. It is translated as CASSLDRVNTGELFF.

This clone was observed a handful of times. The rearrangement joins TRBV7-2 to TRBJ1-4; 8 bases fit TRBD1. The CDR3 runs to 15 residues. The V gene end was trimmed by 5 bases and the J gene end by 4 bases; junction bases not matched to a gene: 6. Germline V gene data show CDR1 as SGHTA and CDR2 as FQGNSA. CDR3 residues: CASSPDRALNEKLFF. CDR3 DNA: TGTGCCAGCAGCCCGGACAGGGCCCTTAATGAAAAACTGTTTTTT.

The genes are TRBV6-5 and TRBJ1-2, with 8 bases matching TRBD1. The V gene's germline CDR1 is MNHEY and CDR2 SVGAGI. This CDR3 region has 14 residues. Trimming at V came to 1 base and at J to 8 bases, leaving 6 bases not matched to a gene. DNA for the CDR3: TGTGCCAGCAGTTACTATGACAGGGGAGGAGGCTACACCTTC. Its translation: CASSYYDRGGGYTF.

DNA of the CDR3: TGTGCCAGCAGTTACGGGGGACAGGGGACCTACGAGCAGTACTTC. The encoded protein is CASSYGGQGTYEQYF. The V gene is TRBV6-5, the J gene TRBJ2-7; 10 bases line up with TRBD1. The CDR3 sequence is 15 residues long. The trim removed 2 bases at V and 2 bases at J, leaving 3 bases unmatched. Germline V CDR1 and CDR2: MNHEY, SVGAGI.

V is TRBV6-6 and J is TRBJ1-3; 12 bases are shared with TRBD1. This CDR3 has 15 amino acids. J was trimmed by 8 bases and V by 6 bases; bases with no gene match: 8. Germline assignment: CDR1 MNHNY and CDR2 SVGAGI (reference sequence). The CDR3 spells CASSSGTGGSDTIYF. The CDR3 DNA sequence: TGTGCCAGCAGCTCCGGGACAGGGGGCTCGGACACCATATATTTT.

This clone was counted once. The CDR3 sequence is CASSLLDRDMSYGYTF. Written as DNA, the CDR3 is TGTGCCAGCAGTTTACTAGACCGGGACATGTCCTATGGCTACACCTTC. The J gene is TRBJ1-2, the V gene TRBV28; D possibly corresponds to TRBD1 (6 bases). Germline V gives CDR1 MDHEN, CDR2 SYDVKM. Between the trimmed V and J ends, which lost 2 bases and 4 bases, there was a span of 17 bases. The CDR3 contains 16 residues.

The chain has TRBV20-1 and TRBJ2-4; TRBD2 might be the D (6 bases). The CDR3 sequence is 14 residues long. Germline loops: CDR1 DFQATT, CDR2 SNEGSKA (reference sequence). Trimming pared 3 bases from V and 4 bases from J, leaving 13 bases between. For the CDR3, the DNA is TGCAGTGCTAGTCCCCCGGGACTGAAAAACATTCAGTACTTC. Translating gives CSASPPGLKNIQYF.

The chain couples TRBV7-2 to TRBJ2-7; D unclear. Per the germline V gene, CDR1 is SGHTA and CDR2 is FQGNSA. The CDR3 sequence is 11 residues long. Trimming took off 5 bases at V and 2 bases at J, with 4 bases between the two ends. The DNA of the CDR3 is TGTGCCAGCAGCCCGGCCTACGAGCAGTACTTC. It codes for CASSPAYEQYF.

The chain employs TRBV24-1 and TRBJ1-5; 7 positions match TRBD1. Germline-derived CDR1 and CDR2 are KGHDR and SFDVKD. The CDR3 loop spans 14 amino acids. Unmatched junction bases numbered 10, after V lost 4 bases and J lost 11 bases. The DNA of the CDR3 is TGTGCCACCAGTGACGGGACAGTCAAAGGGGCCCAGCATTTT. It is translated as CATSDGTVKGAQHF.

This chain joins TRBV3-1 (or the pseudogene TRBV3-2) and TRBJ1-1; D may be TRBD1 (5 bases). Germline CDR1 LGHDT, CDR2 YNNKEL (reference sequence). The length of the CDR3 is 15 residues. Trimming stripped 1 base from V and 4 bases from J, with 13 bases between. CDR3: CASSQGLVGGTEAFF. The CDR3 DNA reads TGTGCCAGCAGCCAAGGGCTCGTGGGGGGCACTGAAGCTTTCTTT.

V gene TRBV9 combines with J gene TRBJ2-1, with a tentative D call TRBD1 (5 bases). This CDR3 is built from 15 residues. The germline CDR1 and CDR2 sequences are SGDLS and YYNGEE. V was shortened by 0 bases and J by 3 bases, with 10 bases between the two germline ends. This CDR3 reads CASSVAGLSYNEQFF. In nucleotides, the CDR3 is TGTGCCAGCAGCGTAGCAGGGTTAAGCTACAATGAGCAGTTCTTC.

This chain connects TRBV27 to TRBJ1-2; 9 positions match TRBD1. The V gene end was trimmed by 6 bases and the J gene end by 11 bases; junction bases not matched to a gene: 16. This CDR3 has 15 residues. Per germline, CDR1 MNHEY and CDR2 SMNVEV (reference sequence). The CDR3, as DNA: TGTGCCAGCAGACCATCCGCCGGGACAGGGACAGCTTACACCTTC. It yields the protein CASRPSAGTGTAYTF.

The CDR3 region is CASSFTIATGYDYQPQHF. The CDR3 region has the DNA TGTGCCAGCAGTTTTACCATTGCCACAGGGTATGATTATCAGCCCCAGCATTTT. The V call is TRBV28, the J call TRBJ1-5, with D possibly TRBD1 on 6 matching bases. The CDR3 loop spans 18 amino acids. The V gene's germline CDR1 is MDHEN and CDR2 SYDVKM. Trimming took off 3 bases at V and 5 bases at J, with 23 bases between the two ends.

In this sample, this clone turned up a few times. The V and J genes are TRBV6-4 and TRBJ2-1; D remains ambiguous. CDR1 is MRHNA and CDR2 is SNTAGT in the germline V gene. Trimming stripped 2 bases from V and 9 bases from J, with 11 bases between. The length of the CDR3 is 13 residues. CDR3 sequence reads: CASSDVARSEQFF. CDR3 sequence (DNA): TGTGCCAGCAGTGACGTCGCTAGGAGTGAGCAGTTCTTC.

The V call is TRBV28, the J call TRBJ1-3; 7 bases align to TRBD1. The germline gives CDR1 MDHEN, CDR2 SYDVKM. The CDR3 length is 15 residues. The J segment lost 2 bases and the V segment lost 5 bases, leaving 6 bases of the junction unmatched. The CDR3 nucleotides read TGTGCCAGCAGTCCACAGGGACAGACTGGAAACACCATATATTTT. Protein product: CASSPQGQTGNTIYF.

This clone turned up a few times. This rearrangement joins TRBV24-1 to TRBJ1-2, with D maybe TRBD1 (5 bases). CDR1 is KGHDR, CDR2 SFDVKD, per germline. Between the trimmed V and J ends, which lost 1 base and 7 bases, there was a span of 9 bases. This CDR3 contains 13 residues. The CDR3 spells CATSDFRGGGYTF. The CDR3 DNA reads as TGTGCCACCAGTGATTTTCGGGGGGGTGGCTACACCTTC.

This clone has only a few counts. The V gene is TRBV28, the J gene TRBJ1-4, with D tentatively TRBD1 (5 bases). Germline V gene lookup returns CDR1 MDHEN and CDR2 SYDVKM. This CDR3 has 14 amino acids. V dropped 10 bases and J dropped 7 bases, with 19 bases sitting between them. CDR3 loop: CATYQKTQGEKLFF. The CDR3 region has the DNA TGTGCCACCTACCAAAAGACCCAGGGTGAAAAACTGTTTTTT.

The V gene is TRBV2, the J gene TRBJ2-1; TRBD2 might be the D (5 bases). The CDR3 loop spans 13 amino acids. Germline lookup yields CDR1 SNHLY and CDR2 FYNNEI. Between the trimmed V and J ends, which lost 5 bases and 6 bases, there was a span of 11 bases. In DNA, the CDR3 is TGTGCCAGCAGTCCTAGCAGCCTCAATGAGCAGTTCTTC. Its protein product is CASSPSSLNEQFF.

This clone was seen a single time. This chain links TRBV5-4 with TRBJ1-1, with 8 bases matching TRBD1. The trim removed 1 base at V and 1 base at J, leaving 0 bases unmatched. There are 14 residues in the CDR3. Looked up from germline, CDR1 is SGHNT and CDR2 is YYREEE (reference sequence). The CDR3 protein is CASSLTGGNTEAFF. The CDR3 nucleotides are TGTGCCAGCAGCTTGACAGGGGGGAACACTGAAGCTTTCTTT.

The gene calls are TRBV29-1 and TRBJ2-3; 9 positions agree with TRBD2. V shed 7 bases, J shed 1 base, and the junction held 9 bases outside the gene matches. Germline-derived CDR1 and CDR2 are SQVTM and ANQGSEA. CDR3 length: 15 residues. The CDR3 here is CSETSGTTRTDTQYF. The CDR3 bases are TGCAGCGAGACTAGCGGTACTACGCGCACAGATACGCAGTATTTT.

The rearrangement uses TRBV21-1 and TRBJ2-1; TRBD2 reflects the table's D call only, with no check against the DNA. TRBV21-1 is labeled a pseudogene. The CDR3 totals 17 residues. For the CDR3, the DNA is TGTGCCAGCAGCGCGAGACTAGCGGGAGGGGCTAACAATGAGCAGTTCTTC. This sequence encodes CASSARLAGGANNEQFF.

The genes are TRBV9 and TRBJ1-6; a weak D match, TRBD1 (6 bases). The CDR3 totals 15 residues. Germline CDR1 SGDLS, CDR2 YYNGEE. The V gene lost 3 bases and the J gene lost 9 bases, with 16 bases spanning the gap. The CDR3 DNA sequence: TGTGCCAGCAGCGCGACCCAGGGGCTCGGTTCACCCCTCCACTTT. This codes for CASSATQGLGSPLHF. The full variable domain, completed using reference TRBV9 and TRBJ1-6, is DSGVTQTPKHLITATGQRVTLRCSPRSGDLSVYWYQQSLDQGLQFLIQYYNGEERAKGNILERFSAQQFPDLHSELNLSSLELGDSALYFCASSATQGLGSPLHFGNGTRLTVT.

The rearrangement uses TRBV30 and TRBJ1-4; a weak D match, TRBD1 (6 bases). V lost 6 bases and J lost 10, with 12 bases in between. The germline CDR1 and CDR2 sequences are GTSNPN and SVGIG (reference sequence). The CDR3 is 11 amino acids. Here the CDR3 DNA reads TGTGCCTGCCCTAAAGGGGGAAAACTGTTTTTT. As protein: CACPKGGKLFF. Based on the CDR3 plus reference TRBV30 and TRBJ1-4, the full variable domain is SQTIHQWPATLVQPVGSPLSLECTVEGTSNPNLYWYRQAAGRGLQLLFYSVGIGQISSEVPQNLSASRPQDRQFILSSKKLLLSDSGFYLCACPKGGKLFFGSGTQLSVL.